The 27 T cell receptor beta chains in this list originate from one sample, sequenced in a study of T cells in Graves' hyperthyroidism and ophthalmopathy. Using RNA transcripts as the source, TCR beta CDR3 regions were amplified. HTBI primers were the set used in a first-round RT-PCR of the TCR CDR3. From the multiplex PCR reads, TCRdb called clonotypes with MiXCR, one entry per CDR3 protein. Of under 250,000 distinct CDR3 sequences in the sample, about 15% were seen once. Sequencing used blood. These receptor sequences come from a woman in her forties or fifties with Graves' hyperthyroidism.

This clonotype has only a few counts. This rearrangement joins TRBV2 to TRBJ2-4; D is unclear. The V gene's germline CDR1 is SNHLY and CDR2 FYNNEI. The CDR3 is 15 amino acids. V lost 4 bases and J lost 0, with 10 bases in between. DNA of the CDR3: TGTGCCAGCAGTGTACAGAACCTAGCCAAAAACATTCAGTACTTC. This codes for CASSVQNLAKNIQYF.

This clonotype was counted between two and nine times. This sequence joins TRBV18 and TRBJ1-5; D perhaps matches TRBD1 (5 bases). V was cut by 2 bases and J by 7 bases, with 15 bases left in between. The CDR3 spans 15 residues. Germline V gene data show CDR1 as KGHSH and CDR2 as LQKENI. The CDR3 DNA follows: TGTGCCAGCTCACCAAATCAGGGAGACGGGCAGCCCCAGCATTTT. Residues: CASSPNQGDGQPQHF.

About this clonotype: A much larger clone is a single base away; this may be a read error. This rearrangement joins TRBV12-3 or TRBV12-4 to TRBJ2-6; D is possibly TRBD1 or TRBD2 (5 bases each). V shed 5 bases and J shed 4 bases, with 24 bases lying between them. The CDR3 is made up of 19 amino acids. CDR3 nucleotide sequence: TGTGCCAGCAGTCTCCGTAGGCAGGGACCCTCTCGAGGGGCCAACGTCCTGACTTTC. As protein: CASSLRRQGPSRGANVLTF.

The chain joins TRBV6-1 to TRBJ1-1; 7 bases line up with TRBD1. CDR3 length equals 15 residues. Germline V gene lookup returns CDR1 MNHNS and CDR2 SASEGT. Unmatched junction bases numbered 8, after V lost 5 bases and J lost 2 bases. This CDR3 reads CASSWDSQINTEAFF. The DNA for the CDR3 is TGTGCCAGCAGTTGGGACAGTCAAATTAACACTGAAGCTTTCTTT.

A few counts support this clonotype. Possible read error: a much larger clone is one base away. The CDR3: CASTLTGPYEQYF. As DNA, the CDR3 is TGTGCCAGCACTCTCACTGGGCCCTACGAGCAGTACTTC. The V gene is TRBV7-2, the J gene TRBJ2-7; no clear D. CDR1 is SGHTA and CDR2 is FQGNSA in the germline V gene. This CDR3 has 13 residues. Trimming cost V 7 bases and J 2 bases, with 12 bases left between them.

This clonotype was observed a few times. This chain joins TRBV2 and TRBJ1-5; D unresolved. The CDR3 sequence is 13 residues long. Between the trimmed V and J ends, which lost 3 bases and 5 bases, there was a span of 8 bases. CDR1 is SNHLY, CDR2 FYNNEI, per germline. In DNA, the CDR3 is TGTGCCAGCAGTGATGACGACTATCAGCCCCAGCATTTT. This translates into CASSDDDYQPQHF.

In this sample, this clonotype turned up a few times. This chain links TRBV14 with TRBJ2-7; D ambiguous. The V gene lost 3 bases and the J gene lost 3 bases, with 12 bases spanning the gap. CDR3 length: 14 amino acids. Looked up from germline, CDR1 is SGHDN and CDR2 is FVKESK. The CDR3 spells CASSQLTPFYEQYF. The CDR3 region has the DNA TGTGCCAGCAGCCAGTTGACACCCTTCTACGAGCAGTACTTC.

For this clonotype: This clone may be a read error of a much larger clone one base away. This sequence joins TRBV3-1 and TRBJ2-5, with TRBD2 identical over 11 bases. The assigned J gene may be wrong: the sequence end matches TRBJ2-1 better. CDR3 length: 17 residues. Germline values: CDR1 LGHDT, CDR2 YNNKEL (reference sequence). CDR3 in DNA: TGTGCCAGCAGCCAAGATCGACTAGCGGGATCAATGGAGACCCAGTTCTTC. It encodes CASSQDRLAGSMETQFF.

This clonotype was recorded a few times. The rearrangement uses TRBV19 and TRBJ2-5, with 11 bases fitting TRBD2. The CDR3 runs to 15 residues. Germline V lookup: CDR1 LNHDA, CDR2 SQIVND (reference sequence). J lost 2 bases, V lost 5 bases, and 4 bases had no gene match. CDR3 coding DNA: TGTGCCAGTAGTTGGGGACTAGCGGCACAAGAGACCCAGTACTTC. It specifies CASSWGLAAQETQYF.

At least ten counts were recorded for this clonotype. V gene TRBV7-3 combines with J gene TRBJ2-3; D could derive from TRBD1 or TRBD2 (6 bases each). The germline gives CDR1 SGHTA, CDR2 FQGTGA. The CDR3 consists of 13 residues. Trimming took 6 bases from V and 5 from J, leaving 12 bases between them. The CDR3 region is CASSAGHRDTQYF. In DNA, the CDR3 is TGTGCCAGCAGTGCGGGACACAGAGATACGCAGTATTTT.

There are many counts of this clonotype. The rearrangement uses TRBV6-1 and TRBJ2-1; D is possibly TRBD1 (5 bases). Trimming pared 8 bases from V and 8 bases from J, leaving 13 bases between. The CDR3 runs 12 residues. CDR1 is MNHNS, CDR2 SASEGT, per germline. In nucleotides, the CDR3 is TGTGCCAGCTACAAACAGGAGTATGAGCAGTTCTTC. The encoded protein is CASYKQEYEQFF.

Many counts were recorded for this clonotype. V gene TRBV11-1 combines with J gene TRBJ2-1, with 9 nucleotides matching TRBD2. Per the germline V gene, CDR1 is SGHAT and CDR2 is FQDESV (reference sequence). This CDR3 spans 16 amino acids. V trimming: 5 bases; J trimming: 0 bases; junction bases outside the gene matches: 5. The CDR3: CASSQGLAGSYNEQFF. CDR3 sequence (DNA): TGTGCCAGCAGCCAGGGACTAGCAGGCTCCTACAATGAGCAGTTCTTC.

This clonotype was counted a few times. Possible read error: a much larger clone is one base away. V and J are TRBV5-1 and TRBJ2-7, with TRBD2 identical over 16 bases. J gave up 4 bases and V 4 bases, and 14 bases lay outside the gene matches. The germline V gene encodes CDR1 SGHRS and CDR2 YFSETQ. The CDR3 has 19 residues. The CDR3 loop reads CASSEGLAGGFFAGYEQYF. For the CDR3, the DNA is TGCGCCAGCAGCGAGGGACTAGCGGGAGGGTTTTTCGCCGGTTACGAGCAGTACTTC.

Only a few counts were recorded for this clonotype. In DNA form, the CDR3 reads TGTGCCAGCAGCTTAGCCCGGACAGGGGGCGGGAGTGGCTACACCTTC. Protein: CASSLARTGGGSGYTF. The V call is TRBV7-9, the J call TRBJ1-2, with 11 bases aligning to TRBD1. Germline CDR1 SEHNR, CDR2 FQNEAQ (reference sequence). The CDR3 totals 16 residues. The J segment lost 7 bases and the V segment lost 0 bases, leaving 7 bases of the junction unmatched.

This clonotype came up many times. The V call is TRBV6-1, the J call TRBJ1-1; the D gene is possibly TRBD1 (6 bases). Per germline, CDR1 MNHNS and CDR2 SASEGT. Trimming took off 7 bases at V and 1 base at J, with 13 bases between the two ends. CDR3 length equals 14 residues. The CDR3 DNA is TGTGCCAGCATCAAAGGACAGACGAACACTGAAGCTTTCTTT. This translates into CASIKGQTNTEAFF.

This clonotype was seen repeatedly, ten times or more. This chain connects TRBV7-9 to TRBJ2-1, with 7 positions matching TRBD2. In germline, CDR1 is SEHNR, CDR2 FQNEAQ (reference sequence). CDR3 length: 15 amino acids. V was pared by 0 bases and J by 5 bases, with 4 bases of the junction left unmatched. As DNA, the CDR3 is TGTGCCAGCAGCTTAGCGCGGGAGCCGAACAATGAGCAGTTCTTC. Translated, it gives CASSLAREPNNEQFF.

This clonotype has at least ten counts. The rearrangement links TRBV5-1 to TRBJ1-1; D may be TRBD1 (6 bases). CDR3 length: 16 residues. The germline V gene has CDR1 SGHRS and CDR2 YFSETQ. The V gene lost 1 base and the J gene lost 1 base, with 14 bases spanning the gap. The CDR3 protein is CASSLKTGPPNTEAFF. The CDR3 DNA reads TGCGCCAGCAGCTTGAAAACAGGGCCCCCGAACACTGAAGCTTTCTTT.

As concerns this clonotype: Possible read error: a much larger clone is one base away. The chain carries TRBV20-1 and TRBJ1-1, with D maybe TRBD1 (6 bases). This CDR3 is 13 amino acids long. Per germline, CDR1 DFQATT and CDR2 SNEGSKA (reference sequence). The CDR3 nucleotides are TGCAGTGCTCGGTGGACAGCGAACGCTGAAGCTTTCTTT. Protein sequence: CSARWTANAEAFF.

To note about this clonotype: This clone may be a read error of a much larger clone one base away. The rearrangement uses TRBV28 and TRBJ1-1, with D perhaps matching TRBD1 (5 bases). This CDR3 is built from 15 residues. V was shortened by 2 bases and J by 7 bases, with 17 bases between the two germline ends. Germline V CDR1 and CDR2: MDHEN, SYDVKM. CDR3 nucleotide sequence: TGTGCCAGCAGTTTAGGCCCGACCGCCACAGGTGAAGCTTTCTTT. It yields the protein CASSLGPTATGEAFF.

The gene calls are TRBV9 and TRBJ2-2, with unresolved D. The germline gives CDR1 SGDLS, CDR2 YYNGEE. The CDR3 totals 14 residues. Trimming removed 4 bases at V and 1 base at J, with 8 bases between. Written as DNA, the CDR3 is TGTGCCAGCAGCATCCACAGGAACACCGGGGAGCTGTTTTTT. Its translation: CASSIHRNTGELFF. Full variable domain (missing parts from reference TRBV9 and TRBJ2-2): DSGVTQTPKHLITATGQRVTLRCSPRSGDLSVYWYQQSLDQGLQFLIQYYNGEERAKGNILERFSAQQFPDLHSELNLSSLELGDSALYFCASSIHRNTGELFFGEGSRLTVL.

This clonotype was observed at least ten times. This chain joins TRBV6-1 and TRBJ2-7, with 10 positions matching TRBD2. The CDR3 runs 14 residues. V was pared by 5 bases and J by 4 bases, with 5 bases of the junction left unmatched. In germline, CDR1 is MNHNS, CDR2 SASEGT. The CDR3 sequence is CASSTGTSDYEQYF. The CDR3 coding sequence is TGTGCCAGCAGTACCGGGACTAGCGATTACGAGCAGTACTTC.

The V call is TRBV10-1, the J call TRBJ1-2, with 7 bases that match TRBD1. Germline values: CDR1 WNHNN, CDR2 SYGVQD (reference sequence). Trimming cost V 5 bases and J 8 bases; bases outside gene matches: 8. There are 13 residues in the CDR3. The chain's CDR3 is CASSQDRYLGYTF. The CDR3 nucleotides are TGCGCCAGCAGTCAGGACAGGTATCTCGGCTACACCTTC.

This clonotype was recorded at least ten times. The rearrangement links TRBV20-1 to TRBJ1-5; the match to TRBD1 covers 7 bases. Trimming removed 1 base from V and 4 bases from J; junction bases left unmatched: 7. Germline V gene lookup returns CDR1 DFQATT and CDR2 SNEGSKA (reference sequence). The CDR3 consists of 15 residues. CDR3 amino acids: CSARALQGTNQPQHF. The CDR3, as DNA: TGCAGTGCTAGAGCTCTACAGGGGACTAATCAGCCCCAGCATTTT.

This clonotype has a count of ten or more. The chain uses TRBV13 and TRBJ2-7; 15 positions match TRBD2. CDR1 is PRHDT and CDR2 is FYEKMQ in the germline V gene (reference sequence). The CDR3 consists of 16 residues. V dropped 5 bases and J dropped 5; count of bases not matched to a gene: 7. The CDR3 coding sequence is TGTGCCAGCAGCCGCCTGGGACTAGCGGGAGGAGACGAGCAGTACTTC. This encodes CASSRLGLAGGDEQYF.

This clonotype came up many times. This chain uses TRBV15 with TRBJ1-2; 10 bases match TRBD1. This CDR3 has 16 amino acids. Germline assignment: CDR1 LNHNV and CDR2 YYDKDF (reference sequence). Trimming removed 3 bases from V and 6 bases from J; junction bases left unmatched: 10. The CDR3: CATSRPSGTGADGYTF. The CDR3 region has the DNA TGTGCCACCAGCAGGCCCTCCGGGACAGGGGCCGATGGCTACACCTTC.

The V gene is TRBV5-1, the J gene TRBJ2-7; no firm D call. The CDR3 has 12 amino acids. V lost 4 bases and J 4 bases, leaving 9 bases between the germline ends. CDR1 and CDR2 from the germline V gene are SGHRS and YFSETQ. The CDR3: CASSGSMYEQYF. The CDR3 nucleotides read TGCGCCAGCAGCGGTTCTATGTACGAGCAGTACTTC. Complete variable domain (other parts from reference TRBV5-1 and TRBJ2-7): KAGVTQTPRYLIKTRGQQVTLSCSPISGHRSVSWYQQTPGQGLQFLFEYFSETQRNKGNFPGRFSGRQFSNSRSEMNVSTLELGDSALYLCASSGSMYEQYFGPGTRLTVT.

This clonotype was counted ten times or more. V gene TRBV12-3 or TRBV12-4 combines with J gene TRBJ1-1; no firm D call. This CDR3 spans 13 amino acids. Trimming stripped 7 bases from V and 3 bases from J, with 12 bases between. CDR3 DNA sequence: TGTGCCAGCACCCCGACGGGGTACACTGAAGCTTTCTTT. Translating it yields CASTPTGYTEAFF.